This TCR beta chain was documented in a study of spatial heterogeneity in lung cancer. Via MiXCR, TCRdb re-called the 5' RACE reads, giving one row per CDR3 protein. The sample carries about 15,000 distinct CDR3 sequences, roughly 6.2% recorded once. The V gene end was trimmed by 6 bases and the J gene end by 6 bases; junction bases not matched to a gene: 12. Germline V lookup: CDR1 KGHSH, CDR2 LQKENI. The CDR3 is 15 residues long. Ten or more counts support this clonotype. The antigen is not known. This beta chain is a stray read from a library made for alpha chains; its abundance is not meaningful. Time point here: sample taken at primary tumor resection. Whole-study findings and limits: Expanded intratumoral alpha and beta TCR counts tracked tumor mutation counts. Coverage estimated for tumor T cells reached about 6.5% for alpha chains and about 13% for beta chains. Of the expanded TCRs, ubiquitous and regional counts tracked the counts of ubiquitous and regional nonsynonymous mutations, respectively.

The chain carries TRBV18 and TRBJ2-3, with 7 bases identical to TRBD2. This sample comprised lung tumor tissue, obtained at surgery. The source of this sequence is a male donor with early-stage non-small cell lung cancer. In DNA, the CDR3 is TGTGCCAGCTCCGCGTTTAGCGGGTCAATGGATACGCAGTATTTT. It yields the protein CASSAFSGSMDTQYF.